Shown below are 12 T cell receptor beta chains from a single sample sequenced in a study of cytomegalovirus exposure and HLA in healthy donors (TCRdb year 2017). The library was prepared using the immunoSEQ multiplex PCR assay. A mixture of 60 forward primers for TCR Vbeta segments and 13 reverse primers for TCR Jbeta segments was used in the multiplex PCR. The table was pulled from immuneACCESS by TCRdb, which kept in-frame rearrangements only. Such tables lose some clones; where checked, under half of the loss comes from unresolved V genes, and the rest has no known cause. This sample lists about 120,000 clones; 76% were detected once. The top ten clones comprise 13% of the sample. Sequenced: PBMCs. The receptors were sampled from a man aged 25 to 45 in good health and CMV-seropositive.

The V gene is TRBV14, the J gene TRBJ2-1; D is perhaps TRBD2 (6 bases). The germline V gene encodes CDR1 SGHDN and CDR2 FVKESK. This CDR3 has 15 amino acids. The germline V and J ends were trimmed by 4 bases and 0 bases, with 10 bases remaining between them. The CDR3 sequence is CASSPGLPSYNEQFF. The CDR3 region has the DNA TGTGCCAGCAGCCCGGGACTTCCCTCCTACAATGAGCAGTTCTTC.

The chain carries TRBV29-1 and TRBJ1-2; D is perhaps TRBD1 (5 bases). The V gene's germline CDR1 is SQVTM and CDR2 ANQGSEA. The length of the CDR3 is 11 residues. For the CDR3, the DNA is TGCGGAGGGGCCTACAACTATGGCTACACCTTC. This encodes CGGAYNYGYTF.

The chain links TRBV7-9 to TRBJ2-1; TRBD2 might be the D (5 bases). Germline CDR1 reads SEHNR; CDR2 reads FQNEAQ (reference sequence). The CDR3 spans 15 residues. Deletions cut 5 bases from V and 6 bases from J, with 17 bases between. The CDR3 region is CASSPGRVTGNEQFF. As DNA, the CDR3 is TGTGCCAGCAGCCCCGGGCGGGTTACCGGCAATGAGCAGTTCTTC.

The chain combines TRBV6-5 with TRBJ2-5; tentative D call: TRBD1 (7 bases). The V gene's germline CDR1 is MNHEY and CDR2 SVGAGI. Trimming shortened V by 4 bases and J by 6 bases, and 15 bases separated the two germline ends. The CDR3 totals 14 residues. This chain's CDR3 is CASSFGQAGQTQYF. CDR3 nucleotide sequence: TGTGCCAGCAGTTTCGGACAGGCGGGGCAGACCCAGTACTTC.

This clone was picked up a small number of times. The chain links TRBV28 to TRBJ2-1; TRBD2 aligns across 11 bases. CDR1 MDHEN and CDR2 SYDVKM come from the germline V gene. After removal of 5 bases from V and 9 bases from J, the junction contained 3 bases not matched to a gene. This CDR3 comprises 13 residues. CDR3 residues: CASSPGTSGEQFF. The CDR3 DNA sequence: TGTGCCAGCAGTCCCGGGACTAGCGGTGAGCAGTTCTTC.

The CDR3 coding sequence is TGTGCCAGCAGCTTAAGTGGACAAGAAGAGACCCAGTACTTC. This sequence encodes CASSLSGQEETQYF. The chain is built from TRBV7-6 and TRBJ2-5; possibly TRBD1 for D (5 bases). This CDR3 is 14 amino acids long. The V and J ends lost 2 bases and 3 bases respectively, with 10 bases between them. Germline V gene data show CDR1 as SGHVS and CDR2 as FNYEAQ.

The V and J genes are TRBV5-4 and TRBJ2-1, with D maybe TRBD1 (6 bases). Trimming removed 3 bases from V and 1 base from J, with 8 bases in between. CDR3 length equals 14 residues. From germline, CDR1 is SGHNT and CDR2 YYREEE (reference sequence). The CDR3 spells CASSSRGSYNEQFF. The CDR3 nucleotides are TGTGCCAGCAGCTCCAGGGGATCCTACAATGAGCAGTTCTTC.

This clone was observed a few times. The genes are TRBV19 and TRBJ2-1; perhaps TRBD2 as D (7 bases). The CDR3 loop spans 15 amino acids. V was cut by 11 bases and J by 4 bases, with 21 bases left in between. CDR1 LNHDA and CDR2 SQIVND come from the germline V gene (reference sequence). CDR3: CAASGGPAGYNEQFF. In nucleotides, the CDR3 is TGTGCCGCGTCGGGGGGCCCCGCCGGTTACAATGAGCAGTTCTTC.

V is TRBV5-1 and J is TRBJ1-2, with a weak D call TRBD1 (5 bases). Trimming shortened V by 0 bases and J by 4 bases, and 10 bases separated the two germline ends. Germline V gives CDR1 SGHRS, CDR2 YFSETQ. CDR3 length: 14 residues. For the CDR3, the DNA is TGCGCCAGCAGCTTGGAAGTACAGGTCTATGGCTACACCTTC. Amino acid sequence: CASSLEVQVYGYTF.

The rearrangement links TRBV7-9 to TRBJ2-5; weak D call: TRBD1 (6 bases). The V end was cut by 5 bases, the J end by 5 bases, with 12 bases between. From germline, CDR1 is SEHNR and CDR2 FQNEAQ (reference sequence). The CDR3 is 13 amino acids. CDR3 in amino acids: CASSLMRGETQYF. The DNA for the CDR3 is TGTGCCAGCAGCCTTATGAGGGGGGAGACCCAGTACTTC. Full variable domain (outside the CDR3, taken from reference TRBV7-9 and TRBJ2-5): DTGVSQNPRHKITKRGQNVTFRCDPISEHNRLYWYRQTLGQGPEFLTYFQNEAQLEKSRLLSDRFSAERPKGSFSTLEIQRTEQGDSAMYLCASSLMRGETQYFGPGTRLLVL.

The DNA of the CDR3 is TGTGCCAGTAGTACACAGGGGACCGGAAACACCATATATTTT. Translated, it gives CASSTQGTGNTIYF. The V and J genes are TRBV19 and TRBJ1-3; 7 bases fit TRBD1. The CDR3 length is 14 residues. V shed 4 bases and J 4 bases; nucleotides not matched to a gene: 4. Germline V CDR1 and CDR2: LNHDA, SQIVND (reference sequence).

This clone was seen a handful of times. The V gene is TRBV5-1, the J gene TRBJ2-7; 7 bases are a match to TRBD1. The trim removed 0 bases at V and 6 bases at J, leaving 6 bases unmatched. The CDR3 consists of 14 residues. Germline values: CDR1 SGHRS, CDR2 YFSETQ. The CDR3 reads CASSLEGAHREQYF. The CDR3 coding sequence is TGCGCCAGCAGCTTGGAGGGGGCGCACCGCGAGCAGTACTTC.